The TCR beta chain described here comes from a study of T cell responses to AZD1222 COVID-19 vaccine (dated by TCRdb to about 2021). Study-level background: AZD1222 recipients with second doses at about 4 weeks or about 12 weeks were pooled, because spike-specific TCR depth and breadth did not differ between schedules. TCR sequencing covered fewer than 250 trial participants: 207 given two doses of AZD1222 and around 25 given two doses of MenACWY control vaccine. Trial participants were enrolled by age into 18-55, 56-69 and 70-plus year subgroups, with around 150, 28 and 57 TCR-sequenced participants respectively.

About this clone: Its recognized antigen is unknown. Qualities for individual bases were not recorded, and no much larger clone is one base off.

The sample's time point label is to be understood as: baseline before first vaccination. The vaccinee samples were drawn from two UK trials, COV001 and COV002, one of which was a single-blind randomized controlled phase 2/3 trial testing AZD1222 (ChAdOx1 nCoV-19) in healthy adults. Trial participant PBMC samples were collected at day 0 and day 28 after the second dose for TCRbeta chain sequencing. V loses 0 bases, J loses 8 bases, and the germline ends lie 6 bases apart. For CDR1 and CDR2, the germline V gene (reference sequence) lists DFQATT and SNEGSKA. The CDR3 spans 11 residues, from the cysteine through the phenylalanine. The read is trimmed to its CDR3 DNA, 33 bases read in frame from base 1. Results and caveats for the whole study, not just this receptor: In the small 56-69-year group, the increase in depth fell short of significance, most likely because of low power. After two AZD1222 doses, both the breadth and the depth of spike-specific TCRs were significantly higher than at day 0 and than in MenACWY recipients. Epitopes outside the regions mutated in the B.1.351 and B.1.1.7 variants were reportedly recognized by nearly half of the unique spike-specific TCRs. Vaccine-associated CD4 TCRs spanned the whole spike protein, with dominant responses in regions 160-218 and 743-854. Participants were mostly white British and included more females than males, and it was suggested by the authors that clonal diversity may have been underestimated. No day 14 peak-response samples were available, so repertoires were characterized only after the peak T cell response. Conclusions about previously exposed vaccinees are limited, since just five or six AZD1222 recipients were seropositive for SARS-CoV-2 at baseline.

The CDR3 regions of human TCRbeta chains were analyzed by immunosequencing. In the paper's pipeline: TCRs in the repertoires were matched against a reference library of SARS-CoV-2-specific TCRs that had been generated with the MIRA antigen-specificity platform. Breadth meant the fraction of unique TCRs that were SARS-CoV-2-associated, whereas depth meant the fraction of total T cells that were SARS-CoV-2-associated. Using the MIRA data, each spike-specific TCR was mapped to the spike region that the TCR reacts to and placed in a CD4 or CD8 class. Log10-transformed breadth and depth values were compared by one-way ANOVA with Sidak's multiple comparisons tests. TCRdb took this table from immuneACCESS and kept in-frame rearrangements with V and J called. Such tables lack part of the clones; where checked against another copy, unresolved V genes explain under half of the gap, and the rest is unexplained. V, J and clone size are those of that table, while D and trimming were read from the DNA. For this sample the table gives some 150,000 clones, of which 89% were detected only once. Jointly, the top ten make up approximately 3% of the sample.

This sequence uses TRBV20-1 and TRBJ2-3; the D gene lacks a confident call. The sequence was collected from an adult in good health. The specimen comprised peripheral blood, sampled on day 0 of AZD1222 vaccination. The DNA sequence follows: TGCAGTGCTAGAGATTACGGTACGCAGTATTTT. Its product reads: CSARDYGTQYF.